These 23 T cell receptor gamma chains share one sample of origin, sequenced in a study of Vδ1+ human thymocytes. Findings and limits, study-wide: Thymic TRG and TRD repertoires appeared highly polyclonal, with Gaussian CDR3 length distributions.

For these TCRs, the target antigens are not known. Sequences come from RNA converted to cDNA by reverse transcription. Pooled V-gene forward primers with one constant-region reverse primer generated the CDR3 amplicons by multiplex PCR. TCRdb reapplied CATT to the multiplex PCR reads. The sample lists under 13,000 gamma-chain clones, over 40% occurring once. Material: Vdelta1+ gamma-delta thymocytes from the thymus. The subset: FACS-sorted CD3+ TCRalphabeta- TCRVdelta1+ TCRVdelta2- thymocytes. Source of these receptors: a boy younger than two who had congenital heart surgery.

The chain has TRGV9 and TRGJ1 or TRGJ2. Per the germline V gene, CDR1 is GITISATS and CDR2 is ISYDGTV (reference sequence). The CDR3 is 14 amino acids. V was pared by 0 bases and J by 7 bases, with 9 bases of the junction left unmatched. The CDR3: CALWEVLPRYKKLF. Here the CDR3 DNA reads TGTGCCTTGTGGGAGGTGCTACCCCGGTATAAGAAACTCTTT.

J is TRGJ1 or TRGJ2 and V is TRGV4. Assignment of the J gene here rests on matching the DNA to germline, because TCRdb gives none. V lost 6 bases, J lost 9 bases, and 8 bases stayed unmatched. From germline, CDR1 is EGSTGY and CDR2 YDSYTSSV. The CDR3 contains 11 residues. The CDR3 region is CATWISSKKLF. DNA of the CDR3: TGTGCCACCTGGATCAGCTCTAAGAAACTCTTT.

This clone was seen just once. Mismatch with germline at one junction end may stem from a read error. The chain links TRGV3 to TRGJ1 or TRGJ2. Here the J gene was assigned by germline matching of the DNA, as TCRdb has none. The germline gives CDR1 VTNTFY, CDR2 YDVSTARD (reference sequence). This CDR3 comprises 13 residues. The CDR3 DNA follows: TGTGCCACCTGGGACAGGCCGAAGTATATGAAACTCTTT. Amino acids: CATWDRPKYMKLF.

A note on this clone: It may be a read error: a sequence one base away is much more abundant. This sample includes further DNA sequences coding for the same CDR3. The chain uses TRGV3 and TRGJ1 or TRGJ2. TCRdb is silent on the J gene; assignment here came from matching the DNA to germline. CDR1 is VTNTFY and CDR2 is YDVSTARD in the germline V gene (reference sequence). The ends lost 0 bases at V and 6 bases at J; junction bases unmatched: 5. The CDR3 runs 13 residues. CDR3 DNA: TGTGCCACCTGGGACAGGCGTTGTTATAAGAAACTCTTT. It yields the protein CATWDRRCYKKLF.

This rearrangement joins TRGV3 to TRGJ1 or TRGJ2. Germline matching of the DNA provided the J gene here, since TCRdb leaves it blank. Germline V gives CDR1 VTNTFY, CDR2 YDVSTARD (reference sequence). The trim removed 3 bases at V and 3 bases at J, leaving 11 bases unmatched. The CDR3 spans 15 residues. This chain's CDR3 is CATWDGHQVYYKKLF. CDR3 DNA sequence: TGTGCCACCTGGGACGGCCATCAGGTTTATTATAAGAAACTCTTT.

This clone was counted only a few times. The V call is TRGV9, the J call TRGJ1 or TRGJ2. V was clipped by 2 bases and J by 1 base; unmatched bases: 14. Germline V gives CDR1 GITISATS, CDR2 ISYDGTV (reference sequence). The CDR3 covers 17 residues. As DNA, the CDR3 is TGTGCCTTGTGGGAGGCCCCAAATCCCCTCAATTATTATAAGAAACTCTTT. It codes for CALWEAPNPLNYYKKLF.

The rearrangement joins TRGV5 to TRGJP1. Assignment of the J gene here rests on matching the DNA to germline, because TCRdb gives none. This CDR3 is built from 14 residues. V dropped 6 bases and J dropped 6; count of bases not matched to a gene: 10. CDR1 is VINAFY and CDR2 is YDVSNSKD in the germline V gene. This CDR3 reads CATWNGGPGWFKIF. The CDR3 region has the DNA TGTGCCACCTGGAACGGTGGCCCTGGTTGGTTCAAGATATTT.

Worth noting for this clone: One end of the junction does not line up with germline, which may come from a read error. The V and J genes are TRGV9 and TRGJ1 or TRGJ2. TCRdb carries no J gene annotation; the J gene was assigned here by matching the DNA with germline. CDR1 GITISATS and CDR2 ISYDGTV come from the germline V gene (reference sequence). CDR3 size: 14 residues. The CDR3 region has the DNA TGTGCCTTGCGGGAGGTGCGGAATTATTATAAGAAACTCTTT. Amino acid sequence: CALREVRNYYKKLF.

This chain connects TRGV8 to TRGJP1. No J segment appears in TCRdb, so it was assigned here by matching the sequence to germline. The CDR3 runs to 14 residues. With V trimmed by 6 bases and J by 8 bases, 12 bases remained unmatched. Germline lookup yields CDR1 VENAVY and CDR2 YDSYNSRV. CDR3 in amino acids: CATWTRAKGWFKIF. The CDR3 bases are TGTGCCACCTGGACACGGGCAAAAGGTTGGTTCAAGATATTT.

The chain couples TRGV3 to TRGJ1 or TRGJ2. The CDR3 sequence is 15 residues long. J gave up 3 bases and V 4 bases, and 12 bases lay outside the gene matches. Germline CDR1 VTNTFY, CDR2 YDVSTARD (reference sequence). The CDR3: CATWENPMGYYKKLF. In DNA form, the CDR3 reads TGTGCCACCTGGGAAAATCCTATGGGTTATTATAAGAAACTCTTT.

This clone has a handful of counts. The rearrangement joins TRGV3 to TRGJ1 or TRGJ2. Trimming removed 0 bases from V and 3 bases from J; junction bases left unmatched: 8. The germline gives CDR1 VTNTFY, CDR2 YDVSTARD (reference sequence). CDR3 length: 15 residues. The CDR3 DNA is TGTGCCACCTGGGACAGGATAATCCCTTATTATAAGAAACTCTTT. This gives the protein CATWDRIIPYYKKLF.

V is TRGV4 and J is TRGJ1 or TRGJ2. The J gene is not listed in TCRdb, so it was assigned here from a DNA match to germline. Looked up from germline, CDR1 is EGSTGY and CDR2 is YDSYTSSV. Trimming at V came to 3 bases and at J to 4 bases, leaving 9 bases not matched to a gene. This CDR3 comprises 14 residues. The CDR3 sequence: CATWDLAEYYKKLF. In DNA form, the CDR3 reads TGTGCCACCTGGGATTTAGCGGAGTATTATAAGAAACTCTTT.

V and J are TRGV9 and TRGJ1 or TRGJ2. The trim removed 0 bases at V and 6 bases at J, leaving 5 bases unmatched. The CDR3 consists of 13 residues. CDR1 is GITISATS and CDR2 is ISYDGTV in the germline V gene (reference sequence). CDR3: CALWEVSCYKKLF. The CDR3 DNA is TGTGCCTTGTGGGAGGTGAGCTGTTATAAGAAACTCTTT.

This clone was seen a few times. The chain is built from TRGV9 and TRGJ1 or TRGJ2. The CDR3 covers 10 residues. Germline CDR1 is GITISATS and CDR2 is ISYDGTV (reference sequence). Germline trimming cut 5 bases from V and 11 bases from J; bases unmatched to any gene: 6. CDR3 amino acids: CALWGREKLF. CDR3 in DNA: TGTGCCTTGTGGGGACGGGAGAAACTCTTT.

V is TRGV4 and J is TRGJ1 or TRGJ2. The J gene was not available in TCRdb and was assigned here by matching the DNA to germline segments. Germline V CDR1 and CDR2: EGSTGY, YDSYTSSV. V dropped 4 bases and J dropped 8; count of bases not matched to a gene: 5. The CDR3 runs to 11 residues. The CDR3 sequence: CATWEDDKKLF. The CDR3 DNA is TGTGCCACCTGGGAGGATGATAAGAAACTCTTT.

This clone was detected a few times. Other DNA sequences in this sample translate to the same CDR3. This rearrangement joins TRGV9 to TRGJ1 or TRGJ2. The V gene end was trimmed by 0 bases and the J gene end by 10 bases; junction bases not matched to a gene: 6. CDR1 is GITISATS, CDR2 ISYDGTV, per germline (reference sequence). CDR3 length: 12 amino acids. CDR3 region: CALWEVLGKKLF. As DNA, the CDR3 is TGTGCCTTGTGGGAGGTGCTCGGCAAGAAACTCTTT.

The genes are TRGV9 and TRGJ1 or TRGJ2. CDR3 size: 15 residues. J was trimmed by 3 bases and V by 4 bases; bases with no gene match: 12. Germline V gene lookup returns CDR1 GITISATS and CDR2 ISYDGTV (reference sequence). The chain's CDR3 is CALWDPSSLYYKKLF. The DNA for the CDR3 is TGTGCCTTGTGGGACCCATCCTCCCTTTATTATAAGAAACTCTTT.

No V gene was called here, but the J gene is TRGJ1 or TRGJ2. The length of the CDR3 is 14 residues. CDR3 loop: CATWDGCCYYKKLF. The CDR3 DNA reads as TGTGCCACCTGGGATGGATGTTGTTATTATAAGAAACTCTTT.

The chain joins TRGV8 to TRGJ1 or TRGJ2. Because TCRdb records no J gene, it was assigned here through a match of the DNA to germline. The CDR3 sequence is 14 residues long. Looked up from germline, CDR1 is VENAVY and CDR2 is YDSYNSRV. Trimming at V came to 3 bases and at J to 2 bases, leaving 7 bases not matched to a gene. The CDR3, as DNA: TGTGCCACCTGGGATCTATATCATTATTATAAGAAACTCTTT. This gives the protein CATWDLYHYYKKLF.

The rearrangement links TRGV9 to TRGJ1 or TRGJ2. No J gene was available from TCRdb, and it was assigned here by a germline match of the DNA. Germline V gene data show CDR1 as GITISATS and CDR2 as ISYDGTV (reference sequence). This CDR3 has 12 residues. The V and J ends lost 0 bases and 10 bases, in that order; junction bases with no gene match: 6. DNA of the CDR3: TGTGCCTTGTGGGAGGTGCTTCAAAAGAAACTCTTT. Its protein is CALWEVLQKKLF.

This chain connects TRGV8 to TRGJ1 or TRGJ2. TCRdb carries no J gene annotation; the J gene was assigned here by matching the DNA with germline. V lost 6 bases to trimming and J lost 5 bases; unmatched junction nucleotides: 10. This CDR3 comprises 13 residues. The germline V gene encodes CDR1 VENAVY and CDR2 YDSYNSRV. CDR3 region: CATWITSDYKKLF. CDR3 coding DNA: TGTGCCACCTGGATCACCTCGGATTATAAGAAACTCTTT.

V gene assignment gives TRGV4, but the J gene was left uncalled. Germline V lookup: CDR1 EGSTGY, CDR2 YDSYTSSV. The CDR3 is 12 amino acids. The CDR3 sequence is CATWDEVRQKLF. CDR3 coding DNA: TGTGCCACCTGGGATGAGGTGAGGCAAAAACTCTTT.

This clone was counted only a few times. The sample holds other DNA sequences that translate to the same CDR3. The chain employs TRGV5 and TRGJ1 or TRGJ2. Germline CDR1 reads VINAFY; CDR2 reads YDVSNSKD. V lost 0 bases to trimming and J lost 7 bases; unmatched junction nucleotides: 9. The CDR3 has 14 amino acids. The CDR3 DNA is TGTGCCACCTGGGACAGGCCGAGAAGGTATAAGAAACTCTTT. This gives the protein CATWDRPRRYKKLF.